Below, 12 T cell receptor beta chains from the same sample are listed, as sequenced in a study of T cell responses to AZD1222 COVID-19 vaccine. Some clones are missing from TCRdb's copy, which holds only in-frame ones; the method was immunoSEQ multiplex PCR. The sample contains about 120,000 clones, roughly nine tenths of which appear only once. This specimen consisted of peripheral blood, obtained on day 0 of AZD1222 vaccination. Receptors were obtained from an adult in good health.

The chain is built from TRBV12-3 or TRBV12-4 and TRBJ2-7; D may be TRBD1 or TRBD2 (5 bases each). Trimming shortened V by 6 bases and J by 2 bases, and 11 bases separated the two germline ends. This CDR3 contains 13 residues. CDR3 residues: CASSPGRAYEQYF. The CDR3 DNA follows: TGTGCCAGCAGCCCGGGACGGGCCTACGAGCAGTACTTC.

V and J are TRBV24-1 and TRBJ1-4, with D possibly being TRBD1 (6 bases). Trimming left V 9 bases short and J 2 bases short, with 9 bases between. The CDR3 contains 13 residues. Germline lookup yields CDR1 KGHDR and CDR2 SFDVKD. The CDR3 DNA follows: TGTGCCACCCAGGGGTTTACTAATGAAAAACTGTTTTTT. Its protein is CATQGFTNEKLFF.

The rearrangement uses TRBV10-3 and TRBJ2-7; D unclear. V was shortened by 3 bases and J by 0 bases, with 9 bases between the two germline ends. Germline V gene lookup returns CDR1 ENHRY and CDR2 SYGVKD. CDR3 size: 14 residues. The CDR3 loop is CAISDSVSSYEQYF. CDR3 DNA: TGTGCCATCAGTGATTCGGTAAGCTCCTACGAGCAGTACTTC.

The J gene is TRBJ1-2, the V gene TRBV7-8; a possible D gene is TRBD1 (6 bases). The CDR3 is 15 residues long. The germline V gene encodes CDR1 SGHVS and CDR2 FQNEAQ. V gave up 6 bases and J gave up 8 bases, with 22 bases separating them. CDR3 region: CASSSRIPGARGYTF. CDR3 coding DNA: TGTGCCAGCAGTTCCCGGATACCAGGGGCGCGGGGCTACACCTTC. The full variable domain, completed using reference TRBV7-8 and TRBJ1-2, is GAGVSQSPRYKVAKRGQDVALRCDPISGHVSLFWYQQALGQGPEFLTYFQNEAQLDKSGLPSDRFFAERPEGSVSTLKIQRTQQEDSAVYLCASSSRIPGARGYTFGSGTRLTVV.

The chain combines TRBV5-1 with TRBJ2-7, with 8 bases aligning to TRBD1. The V gene end was trimmed by 3 bases and the J gene end by 3 bases; junction bases not matched to a gene: 5. Germline V gene sequence: CDR1 SGHRS, CDR2 YFSETQ. This CDR3 contains 14 residues. The CDR3 region has the DNA TGCGCCAGCAGCTCGGGACAGGCCGTCTACGAGCAGTACTTC. Protein product: CASSSGQAVYEQYF.

The J gene is TRBJ1-5, the V gene TRBV2; no definite D call. Germline CDR1 reads SNHLY; CDR2 reads FYNNEI. Trimming took 0 bases from V and 2 from J, leaving 17 bases between them. This CDR3 region has 18 residues. The CDR3 region has the DNA TGTGCCAGCAGTGAAGCGTGGGGTTCTGGGATGGGCAATCAGCCCCAGCATTTT. The encoded protein is CASSEAWGSGMGNQPQHF.

This rearrangement joins TRBV6-4 to TRBJ1-5; no firm D call. The CDR3 extends over 16 amino acids. Trimming removed 3 bases from V and 5 bases from J, with 17 bases in between. Germline CDR1 and CDR2: MRHNA and SNTAGT. CDR3 amino acids: CASSESRAGLYQPQHF. The CDR3 DNA reads TGTGCCAGCAGTGAATCACGGGCAGGCCTATATCAGCCCCAGCATTTT.

In regard to this clone: This specimen includes other DNA sequences encoding the same CDR3. This chain uses TRBV10-3 with TRBJ1-2, with TRBD1 as a possible D gene (5 bases). Germline V lookup: CDR1 ENHRY, CDR2 SYGVKD. CDR3 length equals 14 residues. V was trimmed by 0 bases and J by 2 bases, leaving 7 bases between them. DNA for the CDR3: TGTGCCATCAGTGAGTCGGGGGAAAACTATGGCTACACCTTC. Encoded protein: CAISESGENYGYTF.

This sequence joins TRBV15 and TRBJ1-4; the match to TRBD1 covers 8 bases. The CDR3 is 15 residues long. CDR1 is LNHNV, CDR2 YYDKDF, per germline (reference sequence). The V gene end was trimmed by 2 bases and the J gene end by 5 bases; junction bases not matched to a gene: 4. For the CDR3, the DNA is TGTGCCACCAGCAGACAACGACAGGGGAATGAAAAACTGTTTTTT. It is translated as CATSRQRQGNEKLFF. The variable domain in full, completed from reference TRBV15 and TRBJ1-4, reads DAMVIQNPRYQVTQFGKPVTLSCSQTLNHNVMYWYQQKSSQAPKLLFHYYDKDFNNEADTPDNFQSRRPNTSFCFLDIRSPGLGDTAMYLCATSRQRQGNEKLFFGSGTQLSVL.

This chain links TRBV15 with TRBJ1-6; D perhaps matches TRBD1 (5 bases). CDR1 is LNHNV and CDR2 is YYDKDF in the germline V gene (reference sequence). V gave up 0 bases and J gave up 0 bases, with 12 bases separating them. The length of the CDR3 is 18 residues. For the CDR3, the DNA is TGTGCCACCAGCAGAGAAGGCAGGGCCAGCTCCTATAATTCACCCCTCCACTTT. Its translation: CATSREGRASSYNSPLHF.

J is TRBJ2-5 and V is TRBV3-1 (or the pseudogene TRBV3-2); D may be TRBD2 (7 bases). V lost 3 bases, J lost 3 bases, and 14 bases lay in between. The CDR3 sequence is 15 residues long. Germline V gene lookup returns CDR1 LGHDT and CDR2 YNNKEL (reference sequence). DNA for the CDR3: TGTGCCAGCAGCCACGGGGGGCCGGTTAAAGAGACCCAGTACTTC. Translated, it gives CASSHGGPVKETQYF.

This chain connects TRBV3-1 (or the pseudogene TRBV3-2) to TRBJ2-5; D is unresolved. Trimming pared 2 bases from V and 4 bases from J, leaving 5 bases between. From germline, CDR1 is LGHDT and CDR2 YNNKEL (reference sequence). This CDR3 is 12 amino acids long. CDR3 bases: TGTGCCAGCAGCCAAATCTTAGAGACCCAGTACTTC. Its protein product is CASSQILETQYF.